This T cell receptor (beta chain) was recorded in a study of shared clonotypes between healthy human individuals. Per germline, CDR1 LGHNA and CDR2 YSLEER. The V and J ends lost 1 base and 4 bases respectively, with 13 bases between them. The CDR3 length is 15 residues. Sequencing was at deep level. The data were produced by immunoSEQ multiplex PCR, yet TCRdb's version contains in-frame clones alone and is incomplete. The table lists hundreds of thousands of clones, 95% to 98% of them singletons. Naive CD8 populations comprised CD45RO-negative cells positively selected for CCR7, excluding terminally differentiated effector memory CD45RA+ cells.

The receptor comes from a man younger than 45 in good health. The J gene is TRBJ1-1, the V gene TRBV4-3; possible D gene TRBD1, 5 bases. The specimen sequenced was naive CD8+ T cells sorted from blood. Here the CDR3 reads CASSQGGLMGTEAFF. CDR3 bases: TGCGCCAGCAGCCAAGGGGGACTGATGGGCACTGAAGCTTTCTTT.